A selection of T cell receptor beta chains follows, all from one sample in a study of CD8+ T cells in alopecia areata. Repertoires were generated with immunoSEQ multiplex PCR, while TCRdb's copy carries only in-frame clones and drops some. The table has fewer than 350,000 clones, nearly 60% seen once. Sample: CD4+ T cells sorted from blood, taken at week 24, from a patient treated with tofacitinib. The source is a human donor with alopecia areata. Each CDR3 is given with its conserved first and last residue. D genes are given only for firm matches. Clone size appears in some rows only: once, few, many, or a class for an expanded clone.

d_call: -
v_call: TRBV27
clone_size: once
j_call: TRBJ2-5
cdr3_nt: TGTGCCAGCAGCCCCCGACGGGACCGGGGGACCCAGTACTTC
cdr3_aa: CASSPRRDRGTQYF

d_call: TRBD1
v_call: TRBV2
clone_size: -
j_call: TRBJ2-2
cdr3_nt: TGTGCCAGCAGCTGGACAGGGAGCTACACCGGGGAGCTGTTTTTT
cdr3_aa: CASSWTGSYTGELFF

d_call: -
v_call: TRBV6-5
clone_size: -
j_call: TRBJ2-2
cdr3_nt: TGTGCCAGCAGTAGGGGCACCGGGGAGCTGTTTTTT
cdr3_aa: CASSRGTGELFF

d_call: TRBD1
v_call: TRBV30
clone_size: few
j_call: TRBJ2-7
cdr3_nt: TGTGCCTGGACTTCGGGACAGCCTAGCTCCTACGAGCAGTACTTC
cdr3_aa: CAWTSGQPSSYEQYF

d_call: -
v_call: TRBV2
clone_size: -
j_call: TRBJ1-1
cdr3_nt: TGTGCCAGCATGTGGGGGAACACTGAAGCTTTCTTT
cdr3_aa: CASMWGNTEAFF

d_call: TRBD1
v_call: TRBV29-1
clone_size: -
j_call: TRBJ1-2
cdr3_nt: TGCAGCGTAGCAGGGGGCCAGGGCTACACCTTC
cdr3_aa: CSVAGGQGYTF

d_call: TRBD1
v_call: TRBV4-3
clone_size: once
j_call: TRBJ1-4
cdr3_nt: TGCGCCAGCAGCCAAGGGACAGGGGTTTTAGAAAAACTGTTTTTT
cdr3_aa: CASSQGTGVLEKLFF

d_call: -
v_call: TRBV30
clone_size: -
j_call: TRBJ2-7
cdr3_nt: TGTGCCTGGAGCGTGATTGGTGCAGGGAACGAGCAGTACTTC
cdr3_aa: CAWSVIGAGNEQYF

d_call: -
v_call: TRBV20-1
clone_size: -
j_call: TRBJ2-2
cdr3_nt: TGCAGTGCCCAACTGTACGGGGAGCTGTTTTTT
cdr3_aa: CSAQLYGELFF

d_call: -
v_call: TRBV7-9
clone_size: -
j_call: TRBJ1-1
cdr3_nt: TGTGCCAGCAGCCGAACGGCGGCAGGGAACACTGAAGCTTTCTTT
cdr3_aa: CASSRTAAGNTEAFF

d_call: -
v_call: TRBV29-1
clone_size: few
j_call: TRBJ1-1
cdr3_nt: TGCAGCGTTGCGTTGGGAAGCACTGAAGCTTTCTTT
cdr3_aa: CSVALGSTEAFF

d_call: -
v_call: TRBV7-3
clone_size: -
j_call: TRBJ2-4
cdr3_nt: TGTGCCAGCAGCCCCTTTGAACAGGTTCAGTACTTC
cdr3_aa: CASSPFEQVQYF

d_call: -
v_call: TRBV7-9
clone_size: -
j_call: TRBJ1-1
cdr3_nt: TGTGCCAGCAGCTTAGAACTGGGGACAGCTTTCTTT
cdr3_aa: CASSLELGTAFF

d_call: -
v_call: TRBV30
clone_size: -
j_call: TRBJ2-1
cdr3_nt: TGTGCCTGGGGGGGCAGGGGACTTAAAAATGAGCAGTTCTTC
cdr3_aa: CAWGGRGLKNEQFF

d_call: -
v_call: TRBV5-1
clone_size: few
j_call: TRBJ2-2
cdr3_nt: TGCGCCAGCAGCTTGGACACCGGGGAGCTGTTTTTT
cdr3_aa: CASSLDTGELFF

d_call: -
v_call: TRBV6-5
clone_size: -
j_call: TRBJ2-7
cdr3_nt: TGTGCCAGCAGTTACACGGTGGGGGGCCGCGAGCAGTACTTC
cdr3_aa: CASSYTVGGREQYF

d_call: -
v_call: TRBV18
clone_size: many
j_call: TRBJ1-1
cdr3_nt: TGTGCCAGCACGGACAGCTACACTGAAGCTTTCTTT
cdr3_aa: CASTDSYTEAFF

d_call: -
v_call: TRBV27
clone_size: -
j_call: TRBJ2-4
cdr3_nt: TGTGCCAGCAGTCAAGTAGCCAAAAACATTCAGTACTTC
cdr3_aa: CASSQVAKNIQYF

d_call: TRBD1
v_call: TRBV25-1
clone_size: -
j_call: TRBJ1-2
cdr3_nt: TGTGCCAGCAGTGAATATCCGGGCAGGGGGCCTGAAGGCTACACCTTC
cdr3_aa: CASSEYPGRGPEGYTF

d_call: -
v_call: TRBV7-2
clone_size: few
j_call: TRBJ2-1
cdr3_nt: TGTGCCAGCAGCTTAGGACACTTCTTCAAAACCTACAATGAGCAGTTCTTC
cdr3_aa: CASSLGHFFKTYNEQFF

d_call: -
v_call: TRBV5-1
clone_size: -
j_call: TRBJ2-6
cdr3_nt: TGCGCCAGCAGCTTGGATACGGCTGGGGCCAACGTCCTGACTTTC
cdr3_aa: CASSLDTAGANVLTF

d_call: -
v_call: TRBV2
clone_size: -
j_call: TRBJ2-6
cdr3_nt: TGTGCCAGCGGCAGGGTTGAGGGGGCCAACGTCCTGACTTTC
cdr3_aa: CASGRVEGANVLTF

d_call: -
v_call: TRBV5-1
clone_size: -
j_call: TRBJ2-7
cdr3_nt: TGCGCCAGCAGCTGGGGAACGTGGAAGGAAGACTACGAGCAGTACTTC
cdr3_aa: CASSWGTWKEDYEQYF

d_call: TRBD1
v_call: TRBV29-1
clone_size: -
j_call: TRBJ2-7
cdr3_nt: TGCAGTGCTACCGGGACAGTTCCCTACGAGCAGTACTTC
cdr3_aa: CSATGTVPYEQYF

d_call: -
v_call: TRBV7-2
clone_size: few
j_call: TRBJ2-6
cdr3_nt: TGTGCCAGCAGCTTAGAAGTGACCGGGCGCCTCTCTGGGGCCAACGTCCTGACTTTC
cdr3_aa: CASSLEVTGRLSGANVLTF

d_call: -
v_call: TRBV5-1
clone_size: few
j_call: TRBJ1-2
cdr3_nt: TGCGCCAGCAGCTTGGACAGGGAAGGTGGCTACACCTTC
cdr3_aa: CASSLDREGGYTF

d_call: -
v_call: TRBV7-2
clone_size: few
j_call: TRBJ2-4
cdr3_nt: TGTGCCAGCAGCCCAAGCTGGGGGCCGGGCATTCAGTACTTC
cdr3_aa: CASSPSWGPGIQYF

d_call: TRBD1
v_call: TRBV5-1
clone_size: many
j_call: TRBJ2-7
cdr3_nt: TGCGCCAGCAGCTCCGGGACAGGGGCCTACGAGCAGTACTTC
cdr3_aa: CASSSGTGAYEQYF

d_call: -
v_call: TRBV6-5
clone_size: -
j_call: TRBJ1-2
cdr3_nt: TGTGCCAGCAGACAAACAGGAAAAGGAGGCTACACCTTC
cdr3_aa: CASRQTGKGGYTF

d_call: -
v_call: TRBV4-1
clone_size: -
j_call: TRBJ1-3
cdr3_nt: TGCGCCAGCAGCCGAGGACCAGCGGGAAACACCATATATTTT
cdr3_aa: CASSRGPAGNTIYF

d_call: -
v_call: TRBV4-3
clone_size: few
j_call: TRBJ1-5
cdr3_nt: TGCGCCAGCAGCCAAGATCCCCCGCGGCAGGGTGCTAATAGCAATCAGCCCCAGCATTTT
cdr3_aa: CASSQDPPRQGANSNQPQHF

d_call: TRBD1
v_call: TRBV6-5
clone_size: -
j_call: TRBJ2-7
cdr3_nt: TGTGCCAGCAGCACCGGGACAGGGCTGTACGAGCAGTACTTC
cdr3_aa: CASSTGTGLYEQYF

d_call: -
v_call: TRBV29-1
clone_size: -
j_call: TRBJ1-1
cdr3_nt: TGCAGCGGTGGCCAGGGAAGGAACACTGAAGCTTTCTTT
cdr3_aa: CSGGQGRNTEAFF

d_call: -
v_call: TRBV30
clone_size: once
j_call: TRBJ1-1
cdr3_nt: TGTGCCTGGAGTGGCGGGTTGGGGCGGAACCCGAACACTGAAGCTTTCTTT
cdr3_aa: CAWSGGLGRNPNTEAFF

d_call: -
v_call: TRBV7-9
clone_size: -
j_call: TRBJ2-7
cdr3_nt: TGTGCCAGCAGCCAGGTAGGACAGAATCAGTACTTC
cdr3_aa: CASSQVGQNQYF

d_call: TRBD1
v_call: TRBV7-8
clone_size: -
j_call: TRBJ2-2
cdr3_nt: TGTGCCAGCAGCTTAGACAGGGACAGCGTGAACACCGGGGAGCTGTTTTTT
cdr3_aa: CASSLDRDSVNTGELFF

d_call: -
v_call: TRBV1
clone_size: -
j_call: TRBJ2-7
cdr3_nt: TGCACCAGCAGCCTGCGTCCCTACGAGCAGTACTTC
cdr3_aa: CTSSLRPYEQYF

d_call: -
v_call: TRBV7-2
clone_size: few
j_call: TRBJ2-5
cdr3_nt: TGTGCCAGCAGCTTAAACAGGAATGAATTGGAGACCCAGTACTTC
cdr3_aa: CASSLNRNELETQYF

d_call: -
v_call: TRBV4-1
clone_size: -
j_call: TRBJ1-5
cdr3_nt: TGCGCCATAAGCCCGACCGATAGCAATCAGCCCCAGCATTTT
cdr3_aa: CAISPTDSNQPQHF

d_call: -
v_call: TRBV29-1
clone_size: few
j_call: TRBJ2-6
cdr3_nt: TGCAGCGTAGAAGCTGGGGCCAACGTCCTGACTTTC
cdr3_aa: CSVEAGANVLTF

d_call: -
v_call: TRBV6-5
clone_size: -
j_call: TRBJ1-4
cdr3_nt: TGTGCCAGCAGTTACCAGGCAGGCAAACTGTTTTTT
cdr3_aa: CASSYQAGKLFF

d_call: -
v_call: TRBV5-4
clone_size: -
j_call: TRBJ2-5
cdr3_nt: TGTGCCAGCAGTCGGCCAGGGACCCAGTACTTC
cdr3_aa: CASSRPGTQYF

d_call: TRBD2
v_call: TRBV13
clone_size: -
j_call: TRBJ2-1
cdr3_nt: TGTGCCAGCAGCTTAGAAGCGGGGTGGTCCTACAATGAGCAGTTCTTC
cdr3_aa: CASSLEAGWSYNEQFF

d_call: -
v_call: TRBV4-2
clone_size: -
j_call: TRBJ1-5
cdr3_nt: TGTGCCAGCAGCCAAGATTGGGGCAGGAGGCAGCCCCAGCATTTT
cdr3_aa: CASSQDWGRRQPQHF

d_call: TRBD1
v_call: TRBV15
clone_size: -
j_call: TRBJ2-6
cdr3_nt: TGTGCCACCAGCAGAGATTCGAGACAGGGCGACTCTGGGGCCAACGTCCTGACTTTC
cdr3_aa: CATSRDSRQGDSGANVLTF

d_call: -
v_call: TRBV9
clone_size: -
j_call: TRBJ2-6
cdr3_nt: TGTGCCAGCAGCGGACCAGGGTATCCTGGGGCCAACGTCCTGACTTTC
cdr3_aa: CASSGPGYPGANVLTF

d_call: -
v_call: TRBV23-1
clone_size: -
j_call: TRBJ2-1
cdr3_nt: TGCGCCAGCAGTCCCCCAGCGGGTAGCTCCTACAATGAGCAGTTCTTC
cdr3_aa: CASSPPAGSSYNEQFF

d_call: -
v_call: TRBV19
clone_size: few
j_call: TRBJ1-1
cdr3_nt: TGTGCCAGTAGCCATGGGGCAGGGAGATTGGCGAACACTGAAGCTTTCTTT
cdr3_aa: CASSHGAGRLANTEAFF

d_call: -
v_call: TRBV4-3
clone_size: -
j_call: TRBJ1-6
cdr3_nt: TGCGCCAGCAGCCAAGATCCGCAGGGTAATTCACCCCTCCACTTT
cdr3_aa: CASSQDPQGNSPLHF

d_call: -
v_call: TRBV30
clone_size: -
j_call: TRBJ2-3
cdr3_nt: TGTGCCTGGAGCCTTAGGCTATGGGAACCCACAGATACGCAGTATTTT
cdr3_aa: CAWSLRLWEPTDTQYF

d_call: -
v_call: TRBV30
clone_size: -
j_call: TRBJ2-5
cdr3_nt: TGTGCCTGGAGTGTAAGCGAGACCCAGTACTTC
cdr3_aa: CAWSVSETQYF

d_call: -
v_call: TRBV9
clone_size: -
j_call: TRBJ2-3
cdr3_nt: TGTGCCAGCAGCGTCGACTCGTTAAACACAGATACGCAGTATTTT
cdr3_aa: CASSVDSLNTDTQYF

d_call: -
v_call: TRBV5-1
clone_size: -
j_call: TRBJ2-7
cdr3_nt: TGCGCCAGCAGCTCGGGACCATTGGGTGGAGAGTACTTC
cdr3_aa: CASSSGPLGGEYF

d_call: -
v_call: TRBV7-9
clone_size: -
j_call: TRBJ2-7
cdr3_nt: TGTGCCAGCAGCCCAATTGTGGTAGGTGGATACGAGCAGTACTTC
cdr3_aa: CASSPIVVGGYEQYF

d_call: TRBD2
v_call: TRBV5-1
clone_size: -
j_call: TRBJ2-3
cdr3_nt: TGCGCCAGCAGCTTGGCCGAGAGGGAGGGTACGCAGTATTTT
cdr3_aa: CASSLAEREGTQYF

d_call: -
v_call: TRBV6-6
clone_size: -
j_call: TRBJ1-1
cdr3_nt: TGTGCCAGCAGTTATCATTCTCCTGGTGAAGCTTTCTTT
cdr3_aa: CASSYHSPGEAFF

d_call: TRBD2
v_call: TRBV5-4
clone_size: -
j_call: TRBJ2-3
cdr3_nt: TGTGCCAGCAGCTTGGGGCTCGGGGGGAACACAGATACGCAGTATTTT
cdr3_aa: CASSLGLGGNTDTQYF

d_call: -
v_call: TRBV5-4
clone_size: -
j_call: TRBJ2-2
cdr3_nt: TGTGCCAGCAGCTTGGCTGAAGCTCCCACCGGGGAGCTGTTTTTT
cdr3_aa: CASSLAEAPTGELFF

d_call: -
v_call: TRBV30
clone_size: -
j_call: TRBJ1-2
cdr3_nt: TGTGCCTGGACCCTAAGAACTAACTATGGCTACACCTTC
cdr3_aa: CAWTLRTNYGYTF

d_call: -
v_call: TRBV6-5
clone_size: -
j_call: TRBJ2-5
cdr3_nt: TGTGCCAGCAGTACCCGGCTATGGAGGATGGAGACCCAGTACTTC
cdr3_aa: CASSTRLWRMETQYF